This TCR beta chain originates from a study of tumor T cells in aggressive B-cell lymphoma. This CDR3 region has 13 residues. Germline loops: CDR1 LNHDA, CDR2 SQIVND (reference sequence). V lost 5 bases, J lost 7 bases, and 6 bases stayed unmatched. Some clones are missing from TCRdb's copy, which holds only in-frame ones; the method was immunoSEQ multiplex PCR. The profile shows around 11,000 clones, approximately 91% of them singletons. The receptor was derived from an adult with diffuse large B cell lymphoma. Sequenced: tumor tissue. The chain recombines TRBV19 with TRBJ2-7; 9 positions agree with TRBD1. DNA for the CDR3: TGTGCCAGTAGTGAACAGGGGGCGTGGGAGCAGTACTTC. Protein: CASSEQGAWEQYF.